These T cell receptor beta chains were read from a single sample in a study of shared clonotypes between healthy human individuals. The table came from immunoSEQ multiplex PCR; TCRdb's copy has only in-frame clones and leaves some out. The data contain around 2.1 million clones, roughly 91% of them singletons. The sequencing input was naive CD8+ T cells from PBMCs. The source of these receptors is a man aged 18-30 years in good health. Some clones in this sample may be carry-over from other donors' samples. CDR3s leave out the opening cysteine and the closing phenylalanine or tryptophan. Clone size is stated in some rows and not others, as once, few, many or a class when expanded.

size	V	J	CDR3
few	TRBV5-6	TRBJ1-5	ASSWGRNQPQH
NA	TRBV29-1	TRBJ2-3	SVAADRGVRDTQY
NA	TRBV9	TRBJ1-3	ASSVTGNTIY
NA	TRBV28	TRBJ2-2	ASSRGLAGGTGELF
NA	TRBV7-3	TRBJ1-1	ASSSGLEAF
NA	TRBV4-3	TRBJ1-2	ASSQWTGAPNYGYT
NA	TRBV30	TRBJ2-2	AWNQGEAGELF
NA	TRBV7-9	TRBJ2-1	ASNQLNEQF
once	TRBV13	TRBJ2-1	ASSSTSGIYNEQF
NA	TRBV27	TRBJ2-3	ASSFGPADTQY
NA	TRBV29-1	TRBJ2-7	SVRARYSYEQY
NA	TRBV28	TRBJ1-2	ASSLNNGYT
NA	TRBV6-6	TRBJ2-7	ASSGTGGGGSEQY
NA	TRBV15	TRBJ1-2	ATSSLRKDVRGDYGYT
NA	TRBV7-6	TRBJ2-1	ASSFEILREQF
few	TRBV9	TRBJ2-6	ASSVDGSGANVLT
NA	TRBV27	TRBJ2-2	ASSFTGRGGELF
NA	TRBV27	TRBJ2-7	ASSLLAGRNEQY
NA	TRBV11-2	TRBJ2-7	ASSTTLRGYEQY
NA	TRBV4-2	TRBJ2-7	ASSPRGTGRAAPPYEQY
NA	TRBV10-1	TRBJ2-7	ASSESSESEQY
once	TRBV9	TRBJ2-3	ASSPGLATGHADTQY